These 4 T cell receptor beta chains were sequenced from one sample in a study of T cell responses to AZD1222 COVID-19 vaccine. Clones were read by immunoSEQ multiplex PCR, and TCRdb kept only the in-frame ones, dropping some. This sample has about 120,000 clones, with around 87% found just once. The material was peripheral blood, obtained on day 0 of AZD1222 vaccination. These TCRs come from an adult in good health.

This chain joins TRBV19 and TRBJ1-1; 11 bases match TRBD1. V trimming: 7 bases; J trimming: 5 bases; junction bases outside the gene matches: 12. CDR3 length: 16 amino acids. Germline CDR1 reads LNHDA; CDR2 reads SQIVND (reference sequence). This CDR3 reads CASNAGTGGVWTEAFF. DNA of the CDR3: TGTGCCAGTAACGCCGGGACAGGGGGGGTCTGGACTGAAGCTTTCTTT.

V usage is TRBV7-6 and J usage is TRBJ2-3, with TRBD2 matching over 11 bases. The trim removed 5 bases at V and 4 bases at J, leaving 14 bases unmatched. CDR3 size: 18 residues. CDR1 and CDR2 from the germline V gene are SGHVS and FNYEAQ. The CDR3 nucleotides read TGTGCCAGCAGCGAAAGGCTCATGACTAGCGGGAATTCAGATACGCAGTATTTT. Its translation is CASSERLMTSGNSDTQYF.

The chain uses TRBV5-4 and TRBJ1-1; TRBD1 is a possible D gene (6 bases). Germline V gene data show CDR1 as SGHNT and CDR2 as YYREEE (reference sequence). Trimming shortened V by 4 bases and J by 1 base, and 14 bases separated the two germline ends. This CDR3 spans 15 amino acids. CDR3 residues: CASSLAGVPNTEAFF. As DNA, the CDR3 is TGTGCCAGCAGCCTGGCAGGGGTCCCGAACACTGAAGCTTTCTTT.

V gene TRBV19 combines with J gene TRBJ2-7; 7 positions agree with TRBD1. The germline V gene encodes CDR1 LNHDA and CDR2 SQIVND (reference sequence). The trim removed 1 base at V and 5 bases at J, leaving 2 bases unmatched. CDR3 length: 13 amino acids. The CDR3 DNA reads TGTGCCAGTAGTATAGTCACAGGGGACGAGCAGTACTTC. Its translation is CASSIVTGDEQYF. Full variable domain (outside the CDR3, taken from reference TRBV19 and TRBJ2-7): DGGITQSPKYLFRKEGQNVTLSCEQNLNHDAMYWYRQDPGQGLRLIYYSQIVNDFQKGDIAEGYSVSREKKESFPLTVTSAQKNPTAFYLCASSIVTGDEQYFGPGTRLTVT.